The text below deals with one T cell receptor beta chain. This sample stems from a study of blood T cell repertoires in COVID-19. Study-wide context: Specimens from acute and convalescent COVID-19 originated in the United States, Italy and Spain. In each case, the material was cDNA or gDNA derived from T cells, B-cell-depleted T cells, or PBMCs.

Seattle patient enrollment occurred during active infection, with longitudinal follow-up thereafter. The CDR3 totals 16 residues. Germline V gene sequence: CDR1 MDHEN, CDR2 SYDVKM. The ends lost 4 bases at V and 6 bases at J; junction bases unmatched: 11. Per the authors' pipeline: Nucleated cell counts were estimated from reference gene primer amplification. TCRdb keeps only in-frame clones here, not all; method: immunoSEQ multiplex PCR. The DNA was the basis for D and trimming; V, J and clone size are from that table. Here the sample spans 300,000 to 400,000 clones, approximately 86% being singletons.

Sample: peripheral blood. The sequence was obtained from a man in his thirties or forties with COVID-19, enrolled during active disease. This sequence joins TRBV28 and TRBJ2-4; TRBD2 aligns across 8 bases. This chain's CDR3 is CASSSSGSLRRNIQYF. Written as DNA, the CDR3 is TGTGCCAGCAGTTCAAGCGGGAGCTTAAGGAGAAACATTCAGTACTTC. The full variable domain, with the rest looked up from reference TRBV28 and TRBJ2-4, is DVKVTQSSRYLVKRTGEKVFLECVQDMDHENMFWYRQDPGLGLRLIYFSYDVKMKEKGDIPEGYSVSREKKERFSLILESASTNQTSMYLCASSSSGSLRRNIQYFGAGTRLSVL.